Reported below is one T cell receptor beta chain. This CDR3 region has 14 residues. V dropped 2 bases and J dropped 2 bases, with 9 bases sitting between them. The germline V gene encodes CDR1 MNHEY and CDR2 SVGEGT. This entry belongs to a study of blood T cell repertoires in COVID-19. Repertoires were generated with immunoSEQ multiplex PCR, while TCRdb's copy carries only in-frame clones and drops some. The sample carries a few hundred thousand clones, approximately 88% recorded once. This TCR was sampled from a man between 18 and 35 years old who had recovered from COVID-19. V is TRBV6-2 or TRBV6-3 and J is TRBJ2-5; no definite D call. The sample taken for sequencing was peripheral blood. The CDR3 bases are TGTGCCAGCAGTTACGACGGCGGACAAGAGACCCAGTACTTC. This sequence encodes CASSYDGGQETQYF.